Each of the 5 T cell receptor beta chains below was sequenced from the same sample in a study of shared clonotypes between healthy human individuals. Naive CD8 cells lacked CD45RO, underwent positive selection for CCR7 and left out terminally differentiated effector memory CD45RA+ cells. Here immunoSEQ multiplex PCR was the method, and the copy in TCRdb shows in-frame clones only, minus some. The sample holds some 630,000 clones; 95% to 96% are singletons and the top ten take approximately 0.1%. The sample comprised naive CD8+ T cells sorted from blood. The receptors originated from a woman aged 25 to 39 in good health.

The chain employs TRBV5-6 and TRBJ2-1; D may match TRBD1 or TRBD2 (5 bases each). The germline V gene encodes CDR1 SGHDT and CDR2 YYEEEE. The CDR3 has 15 amino acids. Trimming cost V 0 bases and J 9 bases, with 16 bases left between them. CDR3 in amino acids: CASSLGPGSGTEQFF. The CDR3 coding sequence is TGTGCCAGCAGCTTGGGCCCAGGTTCGGGGACTGAGCAGTTCTTC.

The chain links TRBV5-1 to TRBJ1-3, with 7 positions matching TRBD1. The CDR3 consists of 18 residues. J lost 0 bases, V lost 0 bases, and 9 bases had no gene match. Germline V lookup: CDR1 SGHRS, CDR2 YFSETQ. CDR3 protein: CASSLDAGTAVSGNTIYF. DNA for the CDR3: TGCGCCAGCAGCTTGGACGCGGGGACAGCGGTCTCTGGAAACACCATATATTTT.

The chain is built from TRBV18 and TRBJ2-1; TRBD2 aligns across 14 bases. The CDR3 covers 17 residues. Germline CDR1 is KGHSH and CDR2 is LQKENI. The J segment lost 1 base and the V segment lost 3 bases, leaving 2 bases of the junction unmatched. As DNA, the CDR3 is TGTGCCAGCTCACCCTGGACTAGCGGGAGGTCCTACAATGAGCAGTTCTTC. Protein: CASSPWTSGRSYNEQFF.

The rearrangement links TRBV19 to TRBJ2-1; D gene unclear. V lost 5 bases and J 6 bases, leaving 14 bases between the germline ends. The CDR3 loop spans 14 amino acids. CDR1 and CDR2 (germline): LNHDA, SQIVND (reference sequence). This CDR3 is CASSPRKWGNEQFF. The CDR3, as DNA: TGTGCCAGTAGTCCCCGTAAGTGGGGCAATGAGCAGTTCTTC.

Only a few counts were recorded for this clone. Different DNA sequences within this sample yield the same CDR3. The rearrangement joins TRBV27 to TRBJ1-5; D is ambiguous. Trimming stripped 3 bases from V and 0 bases from J, with 3 bases between. CDR1 is MNHEY, CDR2 SMNVEV, per germline (reference sequence). The CDR3 has 13 residues. This CDR3 reads CASSFYSNQPQHF. CDR3 DNA: TGTGCCAGCAGTTTCTATAGCAATCAGCCCCAGCATTTT.